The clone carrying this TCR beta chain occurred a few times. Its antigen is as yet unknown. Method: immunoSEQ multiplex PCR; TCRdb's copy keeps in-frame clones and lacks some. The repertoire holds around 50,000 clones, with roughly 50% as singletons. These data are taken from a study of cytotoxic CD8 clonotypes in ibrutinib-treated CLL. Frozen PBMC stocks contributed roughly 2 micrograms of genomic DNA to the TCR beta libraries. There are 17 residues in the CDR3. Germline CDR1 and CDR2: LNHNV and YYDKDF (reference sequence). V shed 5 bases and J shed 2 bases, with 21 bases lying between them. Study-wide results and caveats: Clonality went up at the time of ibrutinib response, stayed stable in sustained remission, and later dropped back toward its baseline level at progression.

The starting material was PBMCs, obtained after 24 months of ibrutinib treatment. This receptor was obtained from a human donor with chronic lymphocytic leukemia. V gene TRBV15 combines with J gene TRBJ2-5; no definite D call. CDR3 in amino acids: CATSPTLRRGVQETQYF. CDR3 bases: TGTGCCACCAGCCCTACCCTGCGCCGAGGAGTACAAGAGACCCAGTACTTC.